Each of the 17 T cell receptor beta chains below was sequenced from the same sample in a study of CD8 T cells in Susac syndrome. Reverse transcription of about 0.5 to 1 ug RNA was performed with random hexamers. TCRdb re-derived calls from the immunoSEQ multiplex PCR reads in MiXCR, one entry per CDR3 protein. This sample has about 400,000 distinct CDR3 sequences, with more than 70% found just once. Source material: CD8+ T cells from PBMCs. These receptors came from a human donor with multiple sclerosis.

CDR3 region: CARYFPFPFYGYTF. The CDR3 DNA follows: TGTGCCAGGTACTTCCCTTTCCCCTTCTATGGCTACACCTTC. V and J are TRBV5-4 and TRBJ1-2, with D uncertain. V was cut by 8 bases and J by 4 bases, with 18 bases left in between. Per germline, CDR1 SGHNT and CDR2 YYREEE (reference sequence). CDR3 size: 14 residues.

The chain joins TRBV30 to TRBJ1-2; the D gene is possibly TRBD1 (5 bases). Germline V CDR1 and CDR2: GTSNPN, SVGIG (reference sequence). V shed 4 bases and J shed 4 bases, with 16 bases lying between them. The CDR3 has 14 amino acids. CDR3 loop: CAWTEEWRGYGYTF. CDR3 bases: TGTGCCTGGACAGAAGAGTGGAGGGGCTATGGCTACACCTTC.

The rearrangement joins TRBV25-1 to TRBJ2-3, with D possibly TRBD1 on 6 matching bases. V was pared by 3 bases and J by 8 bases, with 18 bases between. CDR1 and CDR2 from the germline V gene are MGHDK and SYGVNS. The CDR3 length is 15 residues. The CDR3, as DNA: TGTGCCAGCAGTGAGTGGGCAGGGGCTAGGGGTACGCAGTATTTT. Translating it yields CASSEWAGARGTQYF. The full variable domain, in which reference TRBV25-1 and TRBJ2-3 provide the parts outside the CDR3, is EADIYQTPRYLVIGTGKKITLECSQTMGHDKMYWYQQDPGMELHLIHYSYGVNSTEKGDLSSESTVSRIRTEHFPLTLESARPSHTSQYLCASSEWAGARGTQYFGPGTRLTVL.

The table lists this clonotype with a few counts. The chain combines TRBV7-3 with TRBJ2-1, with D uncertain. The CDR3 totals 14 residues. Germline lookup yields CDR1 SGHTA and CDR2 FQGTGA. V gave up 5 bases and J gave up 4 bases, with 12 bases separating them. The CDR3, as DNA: TGTGCCAGCAGCCCCTTTGGCGGATACAATGAGCAGTTCTTC. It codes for CASSPFGGYNEQFF.

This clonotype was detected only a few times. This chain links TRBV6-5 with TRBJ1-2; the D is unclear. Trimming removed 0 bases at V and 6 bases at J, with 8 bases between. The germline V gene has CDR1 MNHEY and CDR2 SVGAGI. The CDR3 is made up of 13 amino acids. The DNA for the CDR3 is TGTGCCAGCAGTTACTCGAACCTAGATGGCTACACCTTC. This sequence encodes CASSYSNLDGYTF.

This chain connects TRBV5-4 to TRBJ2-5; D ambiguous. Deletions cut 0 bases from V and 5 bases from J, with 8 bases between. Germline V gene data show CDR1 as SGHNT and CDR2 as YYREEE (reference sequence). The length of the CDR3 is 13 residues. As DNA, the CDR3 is TGTGCCAGCAGCTTGGGGCTTTTGGAGACCCAGTACTTC. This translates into CASSLGLLETQYF.

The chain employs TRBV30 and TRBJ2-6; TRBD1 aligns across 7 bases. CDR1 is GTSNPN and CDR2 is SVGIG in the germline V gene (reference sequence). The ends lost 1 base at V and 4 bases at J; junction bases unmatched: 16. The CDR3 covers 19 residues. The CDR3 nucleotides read TGTGCCTGGAGTGCCGGAAGGGACAGTTCTGAGTCAGGGGCCAACGTCCTGACTTTC. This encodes CAWSAGRDSSESGANVLTF.

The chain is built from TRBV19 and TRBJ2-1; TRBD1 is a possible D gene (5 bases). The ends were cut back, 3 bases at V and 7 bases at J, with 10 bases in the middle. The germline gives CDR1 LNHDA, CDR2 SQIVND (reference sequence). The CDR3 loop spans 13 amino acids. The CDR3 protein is CASSMTAGNEQFF. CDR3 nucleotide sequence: TGTGCCAGTAGTATGACAGCTGGGAATGAGCAGTTCTTC.

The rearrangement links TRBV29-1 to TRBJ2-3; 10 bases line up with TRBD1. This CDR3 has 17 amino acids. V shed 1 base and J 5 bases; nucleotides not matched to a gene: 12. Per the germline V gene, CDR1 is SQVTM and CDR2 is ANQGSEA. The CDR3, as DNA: TGCAGCGTTGAAGGAGGACAGGGGGGCGAGTCAAGAGATACGCAGTATTTT. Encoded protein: CSVEGGQGGESRDTQYF.

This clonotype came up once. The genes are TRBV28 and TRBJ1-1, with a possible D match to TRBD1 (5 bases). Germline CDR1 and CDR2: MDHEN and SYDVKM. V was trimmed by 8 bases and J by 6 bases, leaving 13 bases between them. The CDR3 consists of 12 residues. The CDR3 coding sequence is TGTGCCAGCCAGACAGTTGAAGCTGAAGCTTTCTTT. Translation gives CASQTVEAEAFF.

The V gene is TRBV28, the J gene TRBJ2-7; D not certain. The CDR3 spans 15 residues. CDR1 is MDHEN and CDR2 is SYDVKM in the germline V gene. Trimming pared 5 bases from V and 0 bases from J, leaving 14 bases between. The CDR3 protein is CASSPLWENSYEQYF. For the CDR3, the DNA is TGTGCCAGCAGTCCCCTCTGGGAAAACTCCTACGAGCAGTACTTC.

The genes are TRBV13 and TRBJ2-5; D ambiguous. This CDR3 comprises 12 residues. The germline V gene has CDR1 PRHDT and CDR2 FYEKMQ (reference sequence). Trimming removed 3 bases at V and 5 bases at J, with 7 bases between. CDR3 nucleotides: TGTGCCAGCAGCTTGGACGCGGAGACCCAGTACTTC. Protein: CASSLDAETQYF.

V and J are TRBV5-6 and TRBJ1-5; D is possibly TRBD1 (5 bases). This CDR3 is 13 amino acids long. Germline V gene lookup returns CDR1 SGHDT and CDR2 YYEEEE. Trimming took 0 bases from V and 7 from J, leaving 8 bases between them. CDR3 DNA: TGTGCCAGCAGCTTGGACAGGACGCAGCCCCAGCATTTT. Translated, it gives CASSLDRTQPQHF.

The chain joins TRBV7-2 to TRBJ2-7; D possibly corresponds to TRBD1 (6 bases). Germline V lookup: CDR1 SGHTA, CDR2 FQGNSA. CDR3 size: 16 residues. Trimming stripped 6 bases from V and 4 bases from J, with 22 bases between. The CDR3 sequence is CASRSDPGTQLYEQYF. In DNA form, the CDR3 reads TGTGCCAGCAGGTCGGACCCCGGGACACAACTTTACGAGCAGTACTTC.

CDR3 amino acids: CASSLSRDPRPHEQYF. For the CDR3, the DNA is TGTGCCAGCAGCTTGTCGAGGGATCCGAGGCCCCACGAGCAGTACTTC. This rearrangement joins TRBV5-5 to TRBJ2-7; TRBD2 is a possible D gene (5 bases). Germline-derived CDR1 and CDR2 are SGHKS and YYEKEE (reference sequence). V lost 1 base, J lost 5 bases, and 19 bases lay in between. This CDR3 is built from 16 residues.

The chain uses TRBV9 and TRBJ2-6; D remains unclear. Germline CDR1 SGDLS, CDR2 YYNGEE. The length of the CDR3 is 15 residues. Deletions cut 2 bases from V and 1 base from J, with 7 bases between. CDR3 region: CASSVTVSGANVLTF. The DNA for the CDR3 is TGTGCCAGCAGCGTTACAGTGTCTGGGGCCAACGTCCTGACTTTC. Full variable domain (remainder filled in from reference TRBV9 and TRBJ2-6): DSGVTQTPKHLITATGQRVTLRCSPRSGDLSVYWYQQSLDQGLQFLIQYYNGEERAKGNILERFSAQQFPDLHSELNLSSLELGDSALYFCASSVTVSGANVLTFGAGSRLTVL.

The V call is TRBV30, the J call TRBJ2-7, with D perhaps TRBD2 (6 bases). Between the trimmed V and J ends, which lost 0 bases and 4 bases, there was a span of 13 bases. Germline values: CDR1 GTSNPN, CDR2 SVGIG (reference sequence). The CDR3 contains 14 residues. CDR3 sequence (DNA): TGTGCCTGGAGTGTAGGTGCGGGGAGGTACGAGCAGTACTTC. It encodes CAWSVGAGRYEQYF.